A single sample is the source of the 23 T cell receptor beta chains below, sequenced in a study of control samples from healthy donors and cancer patients. TCRdb's table, derived via immunoSEQ multiplex PCR, lists solely in-frame clones and lacks some. Among 90,000 to 120,000 clones listed, around 80% were seen once. What was sequenced was blood. Every receptor here comes from a man younger than 30 in good health.

J is TRBJ1-5 and V is TRBV6-2 or TRBV6-3, with D unclear. The CDR3 covers 14 residues. The V gene's germline CDR1 is MNHEY and CDR2 SVGEGT. The V and J ends lost 0 bases and 6 bases respectively, with 9 bases between them. In nucleotides, the CDR3 is TGTGCCAGCAGTTACTCCCGGGGAGGTCAGCCCCAGCATTTT. Translated, it gives CASSYSRGGQPQHF.

This clone came up once. The chain uses TRBV6-5 and TRBJ2-5, with TRBD1 matching 9 bases. Per the germline V gene, CDR1 is MNHEY and CDR2 is SVGAGI. The CDR3 runs 16 residues. The V segment lost 0 bases and the J segment 5 bases; nucleotides outside the gene matches: 7. This CDR3 reads CASSYSGTGSRETQYF. The CDR3 bases are TGTGCCAGCAGTTACTCCGGGACAGGGTCAAGGGAGACCCAGTACTTC.

The chain combines TRBV28 with TRBJ2-1; possibly TRBD1 for D (6 bases). CDR1 and CDR2 (germline): MDHEN, SYDVKM. The CDR3 has 14 amino acids. V was clipped by 2 bases and J by 2 bases, with 7 bases between them. The chain's CDR3 is CASSLQGTYNEQFF. CDR3 sequence (DNA): TGTGCCAGCAGTTTACAGGGGACCTACAATGAGCAGTTCTTC.

The chain carries TRBV30 and TRBJ2-3, with 10 bases matching TRBD2. The germline V gene encodes CDR1 GTSNPN and CDR2 SVGIG (reference sequence). J was trimmed by 1 base and V by 2 bases; bases with no gene match: 3. CDR3 length: 15 amino acids. The CDR3 protein is CAWSWLAGGTDTQYF. CDR3 in DNA: TGTGCCTGGAGTTGGCTAGCGGGGGGCACAGATACGCAGTATTTT.

The V call is TRBV2, the J call TRBJ1-6; D may be TRBD1 (6 bases). CDR3 length: 14 amino acids. The germline V gene has CDR1 SNHLY and CDR2 FYNNEI. Trimming removed 6 bases at V and 9 bases at J, with 15 bases between. The CDR3, as DNA: TGTGCCAGCAGGGTAACAGGGAAAGCTTCACCCCTCCACTTT. Its protein product is CASRVTGKASPLHF.

The V call is TRBV27, the J call TRBJ1-2; D perhaps matches TRBD1 (5 bases). The V gene's germline CDR1 is MNHEY and CDR2 SMNVEV (reference sequence). Trimming shortened V by 5 bases and J by 4 bases, and 11 bases separated the two germline ends. The CDR3 length is 13 residues. CDR3 in amino acids: CASSPGTFYGYTF. The CDR3 region has the DNA TGTGCCAGCAGTCCCGGGACCTTCTATGGCTACACCTTC.

The V and J genes are TRBV7-9 and TRBJ1-2, with 7 bases matching TRBD1. The J segment lost 4 bases and the V segment lost 5 bases, leaving 1 base of the junction unmatched. In germline, CDR1 is SEHNR, CDR2 FQNEAQ (reference sequence). This CDR3 is built from 12 residues. CDR3 loop: CASSRDSYGYTF. The CDR3 nucleotides read TGTGCCAGCAGCCGGGACAGCTATGGCTACACCTTC.

In its sample, this clone was seen a few times. The chain has TRBV27 and TRBJ2-7, with TRBD1 identical over 7 bases. The trim removed 3 bases at V and 2 bases at J, leaving 10 bases unmatched. CDR1 and CDR2 (germline): MNHEY, SMNVEV (reference sequence). The CDR3 has 16 amino acids. The CDR3 nucleotides read TGTGCCAGCAGTTTCTTAAAGGGACAGTCGACCTACGAGCAGTACTTC. Protein: CASSFLKGQSTYEQYF.

This clone was found a few times. The rearrangement uses TRBV5-6 and TRBJ1-2; 7 nucleotides match TRBD1. Unmatched junction bases numbered 5, after V lost 2 bases and J lost 1 base. This CDR3 spans 15 amino acids. In germline, CDR1 is SGHDT, CDR2 YYEEEE. CDR3 nucleotide sequence: TGTGCCAGCAGCTTCGGTACAGGGGATAACTATGGCTACACCTTC. It specifies CASSFGTGDNYGYTF.

As DNA, the CDR3 is TGTGCCAGCAGCCAAGGCGGTCGGCTGCCCTATGGCTACACCTTC. It translates to CASSQGGRLPYGYTF. The chain uses TRBV3-1 (or the pseudogene TRBV3-2) and TRBJ1-2; D unclear. Trimming took 1 base from V and 4 from J, leaving 13 bases between them. Germline V gene data show CDR1 as LGHDT and CDR2 as YNNKEL (reference sequence). The length of the CDR3 is 15 residues.

This chain joins TRBV24-1 and TRBJ2-7; perhaps TRBD2 as D (6 bases). V shed 5 bases and J shed 0 bases, with 16 bases lying between them. The CDR3 length is 16 residues. The V gene's germline CDR1 is KGHDR and CDR2 SFDVKD. For the CDR3, the DNA is TGTGCCACCAGTGCCCCCGGGACTCACAACTCCTACGAGCAGTACGTC. This translates into CATSAPGTHNSYEQYV.

The V gene is TRBV19, the J gene TRBJ1-3, with D unresolved. The CDR3 runs 15 residues. Looked up from germline, CDR1 is LNHDA and CDR2 is SQIVND (reference sequence). Between the trimmed V and J ends, which lost 5 bases and 1 base, there was a span of 12 bases. The CDR3 region has the DNA TGTGCCAGTAGTCGACGAGCCCCGTCTGGAAACACCATATATTTT. It encodes CASSRRAPSGNTIYF.

The chain joins TRBV12-3 or TRBV12-4 to TRBJ1-5, with D hard to call. The CDR3 covers 12 residues. Trimming removed 5 bases from V and 7 bases from J, with 9 bases in between. The CDR3 spells CASSPTGQPQHF. The CDR3 region has the DNA TGTGCCAGCAGTCCGACCGGGCAGCCCCAGCATTTT.

This sequence joins TRBV6-5 and TRBJ2-3; tentatively, D is TRBD1 (6 bases). Germline CDR1 is MNHEY and CDR2 is SVGAGI. CDR3 length: 15 amino acids. V was shortened by 8 bases and J by 1 base, with 16 bases between the two germline ends. CDR3 sequence (DNA): TGTGCCAGCCGGGCGTGGGGGCTGGGCACAGATACGCAGTATTTT. It codes for CASRAWGLGTDTQYF.

The gene calls are TRBV11-2 and TRBJ1-5; D is undetermined. Germline V lookup: CDR1 SGHAT, CDR2 FQNNGV. V lost 2 bases to trimming and J lost 3 bases, with 11 bases between them. The CDR3 has 15 amino acids. CDR3 sequence reads: CASSLRGEVNQPQHF. The CDR3 nucleotides are TGTGCCAGCAGCTTACGGGGTGAAGTCAATCAGCCCCAGCATTTT.

Only one count was recorded for this clone. The genes are TRBV19 and TRBJ1-1; D may be TRBD1 (5 bases). This CDR3 region has 16 residues. Trimming removed 7 bases from V and 1 base from J, with 19 bases in between. Germline assignment: CDR1 LNHDA and CDR2 SQIVND (reference sequence). The CDR3 spells CASNGFGGLKNTEAFF. The CDR3 bases are TGTGCCAGTAACGGGTTCGGGGGGTTAAAGAACACTGAAGCTTTCTTT. Using reference TRBV19 and TRBJ1-1 for the parts outside the CDR3, the full variable domain is DGGITQSPKYLFRKEGQNVTLSCEQNLNHDAMYWYRQDPGQGLRLIYYSQIVNDFQKGDIAEGYSVSREKKESFPLTVTSAQKNPTAFYLCASNGFGGLKNTEAFFGQGTRLTVV.

This clone was seen just once. This chain links TRBV2 with TRBJ1-2; TRBD1 matches 7 bases. From germline, CDR1 is SNHLY and CDR2 FYNNEI. V shed 5 bases, J shed 2 bases, and the junction held 5 bases outside the gene matches. The CDR3 contains 14 residues. The CDR3 loop is CASSPQTGNYGYTF. The CDR3 region has the DNA TGTGCCAGCAGTCCCCAGACAGGGAACTATGGCTACACCTTC.

The chain recombines TRBV27 with TRBJ2-3, with 13 positions matching TRBD2. This CDR3 comprises 16 residues. Germline CDR1 reads MNHEY; CDR2 reads SMNVEV (reference sequence). The trim removed 4 bases at V and 8 bases at J, leaving 9 bases unmatched. The CDR3 loop reads CASSSGLAGLGVTQYF. The CDR3 DNA sequence: TGTGCCAGCAGTTCGGGACTAGCGGGGCTAGGGGTTACGCAGTATTTT.

This sequence joins TRBV5-1 and TRBJ1-5, with no clear D. The CDR3 is 15 residues long. V shed 0 bases and J shed 2 bases, with 9 bases lying between them. Germline-derived CDR1 and CDR2 are SGHRS and YFSETQ. The CDR3 here is CASSLDPLGNQPQHF. CDR3 sequence (DNA): TGCGCCAGCAGCTTGGACCCGTTGGGCAATCAGCCCCAGCATTTT.

This chain joins TRBV15 and TRBJ2-1; D possibly corresponds to TRBD1 (6 bases). CDR3 length: 12 amino acids. Germline assignment: CDR1 LNHNV and CDR2 YYDKDF (reference sequence). V lost 9 bases, J lost 4 bases, and 10 bases lay in between. CDR3 loop: CATLRGYNEQFF. The DNA of the CDR3 is TGTGCCACTCTCAGGGGATACAATGAGCAGTTCTTC.

The rearrangement uses TRBV29-1 and TRBJ1-2, with unresolved D. Per the germline V gene, CDR1 is SQVTM and CDR2 is ANQGSEA. V lost 2 bases to trimming and J lost 5 bases, with 15 bases between them. CDR3 length equals 14 residues. Written as DNA, the CDR3 is TGCAGCGTTGAATCCGGGGAGGGAGGGTATGGCTACACCTTC. Protein: CSVESGEGGYGYTF.

This rearrangement joins TRBV12-3 or TRBV12-4 to TRBJ1-5, with a tentative D call TRBD1 (5 bases). V shed 4 bases and J shed 5 bases, with 6 bases lying between them. This CDR3 comprises 12 residues. The CDR3 DNA sequence: TGTGCCAGCAGTTACAGGTATCAGCCCCAGCATTTT. Its protein product is CASSYRYQPQHF.

This chain links TRBV5-1 with TRBJ1-1; possibly TRBD1 for D (6 bases). Germline V gene sequence: CDR1 SGHRS, CDR2 YFSETQ. This CDR3 has 13 amino acids. V dropped 1 base and J dropped 11 bases, with 15 bases sitting between them. CDR3 sequence reads: CASSLRGGFVAFF. The CDR3 DNA reads TGCGCCAGCAGCTTGCGGGGGGGCTTCGTTGCTTTCTTT.